One sample yielded the 10 T cell receptor beta chains listed below, sequenced in a study of T cells in Graves' hyperthyroidism and ophthalmopathy. RNA transcripts provided the source from which TCR beta CDR3 regions were amplified. The TCR CDR3 was amplified in a first-round RT-PCR using the HTBI primer set. MiXCR, run by TCRdb on the multiplex PCR reads, gives a single entry per CDR3 protein. The sample records roughly 500,000 distinct CDR3 sequences, just over 45% being singletons. Input material: peripheral blood or thyroid tissue (not recorded which). The receptors stem from an adult woman with Graves' disease, either hyperthyroidism or ophthalmopathy (not recorded which).

This clonotype was found many times. This chain connects TRBV10-3 to TRBJ1-3; D ambiguous. This CDR3 region has 17 residues. CDR1 ENHRY and CDR2 SYGVKD come from the germline V gene. The ends were cut back, 1 base at V and 0 bases at J, with 13 bases in the middle. The CDR3 DNA reads TGTGCCATCAGTGAGTTGTGGACGAGGAGCTCTGGAAACACCATATATTTT. Its protein is CAISELWTRSSGNTIYF.

The chain carries TRBV19 and TRBJ1-5; D is ambiguous. This CDR3 contains 13 residues. Germline values: CDR1 LNHDA, CDR2 SQIVND (reference sequence). Trimming stripped 9 bases from V and 5 bases from J, with 14 bases between. CDR3 loop: CASNSGGDQPQHF. DNA for the CDR3: TGTGCCAGCAACTCAGGTGGAGATCAGCCCCAGCATTTT.

This clonotype has ten or more counts. CDR3 sequence (DNA): TGCAGTGCTAGTCCCGGAGGGGTAAATGAAAAACTGTTTTTT. This translates into CSASPGGVNEKLFF. The chain joins TRBV20-1 to TRBJ1-4; D possibly corresponds to TRBD1 (5 bases). The germline V gene has CDR1 DFQATT and CDR2 SNEGSKA (reference sequence). The CDR3 totals 14 residues. Between the trimmed V and J ends, which lost 3 bases and 5 bases, there was a span of 13 bases.

This clonotype has a count of ten or more. The CDR3 sequence is CASSPHAYEQYF. The CDR3 nucleotides are TGTGCCAGCAGCCCTCACGCGTACGAGCAGTACTTC. The chain has TRBV7-2 and TRBJ2-7; D gene unclear. The CDR3 runs 12 residues. CDR1 and CDR2 (germline): SGHTA, FQGNSA. Trimming pared 5 bases from V and 4 bases from J, leaving 9 bases between.

The genes are TRBV29-1 and TRBJ1-2, with TRBD1 as a possible D gene (5 bases). V dropped 8 bases and J dropped 3 bases, with 13 bases sitting between them. The CDR3 loop spans 12 amino acids. The germline V gene encodes CDR1 SQVTM and CDR2 ANQGSEA. The DNA of the CDR3 is TGCAGCTTCCAAGGACATCACTATGGCTACACCTTC. It yields the protein CSFQGHHYGYTF.

This clonotype was found many times. CDR3 DNA sequence: TGCGCCAGCAGCTTACATTACACTAGCTACGAGCAGTACTTC. This codes for CASSLHYTSYEQYF. This chain uses TRBV5-1 with TRBJ2-7; D possibly corresponds to TRBD2 (5 bases). Trimming cost V 2 bases and J 3 bases, with 12 bases left between them. From germline, CDR1 is SGHRS and CDR2 YFSETQ. The CDR3 totals 14 residues. The entire variable domain, with the rest obtained from reference TRBV5-1 and TRBJ2-7, is as follows: KAGVTQTPRYLIKTRGQQVTLSCSPISGHRSVSWYQQTPGQGLQFLFEYFSETQRNKGNFPGRFSGRQFSNSRSEMNVSTLELGDSALYLCASSLHYTSYEQYFGPGTRLTVT.

This clonotype was seen repeatedly, ten times or more. The rearrangement links TRBV10-3 to TRBJ1-1; TRBD1 might be the D (6 bases). Germline assignment: CDR1 ENHRY and CDR2 SYGVKD. The length of the CDR3 is 13 residues. V was clipped by 6 bases and J by 4 bases, with 12 bases between them. The CDR3 protein is CAIRQGVGTEAFF. In DNA form, the CDR3 reads TGTGCCATCAGACAGGGTGTGGGCACTGAAGCTTTCTTT.

Only a few counts were recorded for this clonotype. The chain carries TRBV18 and TRBJ2-5, with no clear D. V was cut by 4 bases and J by 2 bases, with 5 bases left in between. The CDR3 runs to 12 residues. Germline loops: CDR1 KGHSH, CDR2 LQKENI. The CDR3 nucleotides read TGTGCCAGCTCACAAGGGCAAGAGACCCAGTACTTC. Translation gives CASSQGQETQYF.

This clonotype was seen repeatedly, ten times or more. The rearrangement uses TRBV2 and TRBJ2-7; a weak D match, TRBD1 (5 bases). CDR1 and CDR2 from the germline V gene are SNHLY and FYNNEI. The CDR3 is made up of 14 amino acids. Trimming pared 2 bases from V and 2 bases from J, leaving 10 bases between. In DNA form, the CDR3 reads TGTGCCAGCAGTGAATTGACAGATACCTACGAGCAGTACTTC. Amino acid sequence: CASSELTDTYEQYF.

This chain joins TRBV2 and TRBJ1-1; unclear D gene. This CDR3 comprises 13 residues. CDR1 is SNHLY, CDR2 FYNNEI, per germline. V lost 6 bases and J lost 2, with 10 bases in between. CDR3 sequence (DNA): TGTGCCAGCAGACCCGGGGAAAACACTGAAGCTTTCTTT. It encodes CASRPGENTEAFF.